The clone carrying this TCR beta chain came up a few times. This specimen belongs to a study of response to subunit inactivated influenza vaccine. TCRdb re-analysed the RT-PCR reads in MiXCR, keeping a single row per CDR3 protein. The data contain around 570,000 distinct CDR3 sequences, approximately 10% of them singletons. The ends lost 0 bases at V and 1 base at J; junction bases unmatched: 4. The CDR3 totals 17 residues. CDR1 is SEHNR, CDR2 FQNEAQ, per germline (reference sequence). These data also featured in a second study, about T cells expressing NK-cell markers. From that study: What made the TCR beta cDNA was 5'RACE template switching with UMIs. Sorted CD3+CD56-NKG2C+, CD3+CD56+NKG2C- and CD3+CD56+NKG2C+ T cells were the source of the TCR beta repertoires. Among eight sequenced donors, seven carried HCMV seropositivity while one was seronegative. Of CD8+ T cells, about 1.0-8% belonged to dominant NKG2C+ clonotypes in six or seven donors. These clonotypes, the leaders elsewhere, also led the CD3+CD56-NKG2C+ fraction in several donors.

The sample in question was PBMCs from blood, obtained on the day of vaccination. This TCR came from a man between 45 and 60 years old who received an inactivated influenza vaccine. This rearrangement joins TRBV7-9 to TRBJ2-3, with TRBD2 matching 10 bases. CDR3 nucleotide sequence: TGTGCCAGCAGCTTAGCGGTCACTAGCGGGGGCACAGATACGCAGTATTTT. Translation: CASSLAVTSGGTDTQYF.